This TCR beta chain came from a study of shared clonotypes between healthy human individuals. The method was immunoSEQ multiplex PCR; TCRdb's version includes in-frame clones alone and lacks a portion of them. The sample contains around 2.3 million clones, approximately 95% of which appear only once. Study-wide results and caveats: Represented genetic and exposure-history diversity was restricted by having few donors. Naive CD4 clonotype sharing across several donors was around 5%.

Looked up from germline, CDR1 is KGHSH and CDR2 is LQKENI. Trimming stripped 1 base from V and 7 bases from J, with 7 bases between. CDR3 length: 12 residues. With regard to this clone: The antigen remains undetermined.

The chain couples TRBV18 to TRBJ1-1, with D unresolved. The TCR sequence derives from a man aged 18-30 years in good health. The sample comprised naive CD4+ T cells sorted from blood. The subset here: CD45RA+ positively selected. CDR3 protein: CASSPRADEAFF. The CDR3 coding sequence is TGTGCCAGCTCACCACGGGCGGATGAAGCTTTCTTT. Drawing the rest from reference TRBV18 and TRBJ1-1, the complete variable domain is NAGVMQNPRHLVRRRGQEARLRCSPMKGHSHVYWYRQLPEEGLKFMVYLQKENIIDESGMPKERFSAEFPKEGPSILRIQQVVRGDSAAYFCASSPRADEAFFGQGTRLTVV.